The clone carrying this TCR beta chain was detected a few times. A read error may account for a junction end that differs from germline. This entry is derived from a study of blood T cells in healthy people across ages. It was with a sample-barcoded 5' primer and a J-beta primer mix that a second PCR of roughly 7 to 12 cycles was run. TCRdb ran MiXCR on the 5' RACE reads and lists one entry per CDR3 protein. The sample lists roughly 550,000 distinct CDR3 sequences, 24% occurring once. The germline CDR1 and CDR2 sequences are MNHEY and SVGEGT. CDR3 length: 16 amino acids. These same records also appear under a second study, on T cells of mothers and their children. In that study: Reads obtained per mother exceeded 8 million TCR beta CDR3 reads, with approximately 3 million obtained per child. No persistent microchimeric T cell clones were detected at about 100 clones per million clonotypes sensitivity.

The sequence derives from a boy younger than 18 in good health. The rearrangement uses TRBV6-2 or TRBV6-3 and TRBJ2-4; TRBD1 matches at 8 bases. What was sequenced was blood. CDR3 sequence: CASTLRQGLAKNIQYF. CDR3 DNA: TGTGCCAGCACCCTCCGACAGGGGCTAGCCAAAAACATTCAGTATTTC.